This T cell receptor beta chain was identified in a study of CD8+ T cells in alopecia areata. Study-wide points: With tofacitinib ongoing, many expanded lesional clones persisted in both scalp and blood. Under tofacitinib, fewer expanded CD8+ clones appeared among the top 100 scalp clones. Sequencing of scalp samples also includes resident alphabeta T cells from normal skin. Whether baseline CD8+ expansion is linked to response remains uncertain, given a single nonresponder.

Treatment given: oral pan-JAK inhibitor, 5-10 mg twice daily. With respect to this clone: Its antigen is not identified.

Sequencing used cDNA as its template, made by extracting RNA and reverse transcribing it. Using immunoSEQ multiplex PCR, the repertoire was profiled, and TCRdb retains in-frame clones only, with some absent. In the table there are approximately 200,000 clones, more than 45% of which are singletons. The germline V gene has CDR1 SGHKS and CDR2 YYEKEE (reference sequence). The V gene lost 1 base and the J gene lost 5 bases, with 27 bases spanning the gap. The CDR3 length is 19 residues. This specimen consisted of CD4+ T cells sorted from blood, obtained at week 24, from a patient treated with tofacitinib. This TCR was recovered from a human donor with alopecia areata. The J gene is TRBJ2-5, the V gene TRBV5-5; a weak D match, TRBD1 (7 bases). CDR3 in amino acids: CASSLKGWSGGPGWETQYF. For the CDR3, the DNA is TGTGCCAGCAGCTTGAAGGGGTGGTCAGGGGGGCCCGGTTGGGAGACCCAGTACTTC.